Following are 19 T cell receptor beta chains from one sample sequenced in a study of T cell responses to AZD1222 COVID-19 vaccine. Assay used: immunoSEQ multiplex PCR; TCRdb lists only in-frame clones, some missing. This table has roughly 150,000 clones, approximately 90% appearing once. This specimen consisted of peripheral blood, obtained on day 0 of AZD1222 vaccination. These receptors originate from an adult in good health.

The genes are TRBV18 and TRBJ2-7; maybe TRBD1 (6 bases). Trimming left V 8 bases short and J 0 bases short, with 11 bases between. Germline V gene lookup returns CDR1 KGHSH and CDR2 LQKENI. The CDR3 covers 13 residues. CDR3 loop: CASARDNSYEQYF. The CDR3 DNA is TGTGCCAGCGCTAGGGACAACTCCTACGAGCAGTACTTC.

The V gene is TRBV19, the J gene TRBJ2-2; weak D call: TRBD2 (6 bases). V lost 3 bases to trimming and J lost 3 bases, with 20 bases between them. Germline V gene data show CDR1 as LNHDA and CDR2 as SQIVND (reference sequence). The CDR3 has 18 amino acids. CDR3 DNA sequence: TGTGCCAGTAGTATTCCGCCCGGGACTCCGAGGTACACCGGGGAGCTGTTTTTT. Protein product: CASSIPPGTPRYTGELFF.

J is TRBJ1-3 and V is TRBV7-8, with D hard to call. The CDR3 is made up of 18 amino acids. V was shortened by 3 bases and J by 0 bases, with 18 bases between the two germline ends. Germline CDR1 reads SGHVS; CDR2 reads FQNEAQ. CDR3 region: CASSFRRFGNFSGNTIYF. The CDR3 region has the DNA TGTGCCAGCAGCTTCAGAAGGTTCGGCAACTTCTCTGGAAACACCATATATTTT.

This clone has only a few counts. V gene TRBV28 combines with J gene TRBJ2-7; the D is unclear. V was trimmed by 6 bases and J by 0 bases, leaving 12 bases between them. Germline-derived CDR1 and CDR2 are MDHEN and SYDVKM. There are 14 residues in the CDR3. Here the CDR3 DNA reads TGTGCCAGCAGGGATGACTGGGGCTCCTACGAGCAGTACTTC. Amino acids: CASRDDWGSYEQYF.

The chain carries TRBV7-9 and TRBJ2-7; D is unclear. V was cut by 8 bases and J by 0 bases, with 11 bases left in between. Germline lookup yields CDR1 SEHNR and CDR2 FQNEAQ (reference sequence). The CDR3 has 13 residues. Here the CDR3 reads CASGVSNSYEQYF. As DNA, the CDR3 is TGTGCCAGCGGAGTTTCCAACTCCTACGAGCAGTACTTC.

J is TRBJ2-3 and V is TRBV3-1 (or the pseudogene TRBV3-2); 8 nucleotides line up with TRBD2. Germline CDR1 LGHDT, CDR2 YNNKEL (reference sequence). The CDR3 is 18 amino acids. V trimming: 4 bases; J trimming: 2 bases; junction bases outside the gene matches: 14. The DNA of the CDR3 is TGTGCCAGCAGCCGGCGACGAGGAGGCGGGGGGATCACAGATACGCAGTATTTT. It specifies CASSRRRGGGGITDTQYF.

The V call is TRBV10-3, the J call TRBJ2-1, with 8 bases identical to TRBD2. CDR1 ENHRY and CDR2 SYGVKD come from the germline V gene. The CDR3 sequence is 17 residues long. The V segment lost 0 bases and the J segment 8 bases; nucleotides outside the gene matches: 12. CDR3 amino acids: CAISESRAGAGLDEQFF. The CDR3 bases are TGTGCCATCAGTGAGTCCCGAGCGGGAGCCGGATTGGATGAGCAGTTCTTC.

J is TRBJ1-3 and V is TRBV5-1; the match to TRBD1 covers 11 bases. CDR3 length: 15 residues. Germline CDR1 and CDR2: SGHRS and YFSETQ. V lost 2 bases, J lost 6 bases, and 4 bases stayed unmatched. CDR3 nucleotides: TGCGCCAGCAGCTTTAGGACAGGGGGCGAAAACACCATATATTTT. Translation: CASSFRTGGENTIYF.

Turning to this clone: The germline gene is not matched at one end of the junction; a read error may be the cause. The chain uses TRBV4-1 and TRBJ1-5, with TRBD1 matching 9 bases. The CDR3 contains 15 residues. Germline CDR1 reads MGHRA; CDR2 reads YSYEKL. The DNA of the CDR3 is TGCGCCAGCAGCGAAGACAGGGGGGTTAATCAGCCCCAGCATTTT. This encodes CASSEDRGVNQPQHF.

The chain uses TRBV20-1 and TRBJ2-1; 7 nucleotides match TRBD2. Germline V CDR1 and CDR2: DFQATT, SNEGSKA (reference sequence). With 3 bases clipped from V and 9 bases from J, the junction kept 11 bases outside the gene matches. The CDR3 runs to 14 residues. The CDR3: CSASLRGSLSEQFF. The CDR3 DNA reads TGCAGTGCTAGTTTGCGCGGGAGCTTAAGTGAGCAGTTCTTC.

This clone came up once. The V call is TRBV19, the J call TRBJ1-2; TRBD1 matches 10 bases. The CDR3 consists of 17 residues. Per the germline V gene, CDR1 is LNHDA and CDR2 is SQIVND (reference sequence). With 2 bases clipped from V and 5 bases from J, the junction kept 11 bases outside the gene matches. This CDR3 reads CASSIIGTGEFEYGYTF. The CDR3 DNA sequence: TGTGCCAGTAGTATAATCGGGACAGGGGAATTTGAATATGGCTACACCTTC.

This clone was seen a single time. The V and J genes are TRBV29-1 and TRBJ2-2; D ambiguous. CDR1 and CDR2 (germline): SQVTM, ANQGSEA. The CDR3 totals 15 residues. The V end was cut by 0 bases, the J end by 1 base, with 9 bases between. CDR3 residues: CSVEDLRQNTGELFF. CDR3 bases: TGCAGCGTTGAAGATCTTCGCCAGAACACCGGGGAGCTGTTTTTT.

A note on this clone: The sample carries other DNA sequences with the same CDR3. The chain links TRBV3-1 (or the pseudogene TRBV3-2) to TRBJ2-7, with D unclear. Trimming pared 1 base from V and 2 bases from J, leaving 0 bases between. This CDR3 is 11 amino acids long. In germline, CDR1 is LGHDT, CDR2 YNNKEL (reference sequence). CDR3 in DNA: TGTGCCAGCAGCCAAGCCTACGAGCAGTACTTC. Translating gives CASSQAYEQYF.

CDR3 amino acids: CAISESRMGYTF. The CDR3 bases are TGTGCCATCAGTGAGTCAAGGATGGGCTACACCTTC. The chain is built from TRBV10-3 and TRBJ1-2; D ambiguous. V gave up 0 bases and J gave up 8 bases, with 7 bases separating them. Per germline, CDR1 ENHRY and CDR2 SYGVKD. CDR3 length equals 12 residues.

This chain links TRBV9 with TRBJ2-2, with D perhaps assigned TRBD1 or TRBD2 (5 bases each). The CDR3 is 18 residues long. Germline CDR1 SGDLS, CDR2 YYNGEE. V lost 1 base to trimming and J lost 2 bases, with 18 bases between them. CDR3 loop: CASSVTPGPRPNTGELFF. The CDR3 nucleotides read TGTGCCAGCAGCGTAACACCGGGACCTAGACCTAACACCGGGGAGCTGTTTTTT.

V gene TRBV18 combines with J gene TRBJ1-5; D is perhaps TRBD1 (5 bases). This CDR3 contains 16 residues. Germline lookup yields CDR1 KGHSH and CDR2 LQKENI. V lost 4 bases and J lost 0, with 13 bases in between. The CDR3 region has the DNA TGTGCCAGCTCACAATCGGGACCGCTTAGCAATCAGCCCCAGCATTTT. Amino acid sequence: CASSQSGPLSNQPQHF.

CDR3 sequence reads: CATSEGTVNEQFF. The CDR3 DNA sequence: TGTGCCACCAGTGAGGGGACAGTCAATGAGCAGTTCTTC. The chain carries TRBV24-1 and TRBJ2-1; 7 bases map to TRBD1. Trimming at V came to 4 bases and at J to 6 bases, leaving 2 bases not matched to a gene. The CDR3 loop spans 13 amino acids. Germline V CDR1 and CDR2: KGHDR, SFDVKD.

CDR3 sequence reads: CASSPPAGRGERLYEQFF. For the CDR3, the DNA is TGTGCCAGCTCGCCCCCGGCGGGTAGGGGGGAGAGATTGTATGAGCAGTTCTTC. The chain carries TRBV18 and TRBJ2-1; D is perhaps TRBD1 or TRBD2 (6 bases each). Germline V CDR1 and CDR2: KGHSH, LQKENI. The CDR3 loop spans 18 amino acids. Trimming took off 6 bases at V and 8 bases at J, with 29 bases between the two ends. Based on the CDR3 plus reference TRBV18 and TRBJ2-1, the full variable domain is NAGVMQNPRHLVRRRGQEARLRCSPMKGHSHVYWYRQLPEEGLKFMVYLQKENIIDESGMPKERFSAEFPKEGPSILRIQQVVRGDSAAYFCASSPPAGRGERLYEQFFGPGTRLTVL.

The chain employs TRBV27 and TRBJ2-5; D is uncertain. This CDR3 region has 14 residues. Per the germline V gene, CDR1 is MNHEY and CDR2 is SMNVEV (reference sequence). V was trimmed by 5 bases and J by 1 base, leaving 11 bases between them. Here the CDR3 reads CASSPIGVQETQYF. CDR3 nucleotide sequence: TGTGCCAGCAGTCCGATCGGCGTCCAAGAGACCCAGTACTTC.